The 19 T cell receptor beta chains below all came from one sample that was sequenced in a study of T cells in localized non-small cell lung cancer. Method: immunoSEQ multiplex PCR; TCRdb's copy keeps in-frame clones and lacks some. The sample has around 1,600 clones; around 22% are singletons. The sample consisted of normal lung tissue next to the tumor, taken before any cancer treatment. The receptors shown here come from a woman aged 40-70 years with stage I lung adenocarcinoma.

The genes are TRBV19 and TRBJ1-4; D call uncertain. CDR1 and CDR2 (germline): LNHDA, SQIVND (reference sequence). The CDR3 spans 14 residues. Trimming cost V 4 bases and J 4 bases, with 10 bases left between them. This CDR3 reads CASSSAGFNEKLFF. The CDR3 DNA reads as TGTGCCAGTAGTAGTGCGGGATTTAATGAAAAACTGTTTTTT.

The sample holds a few counts of this clone. The chain is built from TRBV11-3 and TRBJ1-5, with D perhaps TRBD1 (5 bases). The CDR3 sequence is 16 residues long. Trimming took 5 bases from V and 7 from J, leaving 21 bases between them. The germline V gene encodes CDR1 SGHNT and CDR2 YENEEA. In DNA, the CDR3 is TGTGCCAGCAGCCAGGCCTCGACAGTACGTGGCCAGCCCCAGCATTTT. The encoded protein is CASSQASTVRGQPQHF.

The rearrangement joins TRBV19 to TRBJ1-4; 8 nucleotides agree with TRBD1. The junction had 9 bases not matched to a gene; V was cut back by 6 bases and J by 6 bases. The CDR3 consists of 15 residues. Per the germline V gene, CDR1 is LNHDA and CDR2 is SQIVND (reference sequence). CDR3 DNA sequence: TGTGCCAGTAGACCCGGACAGGGTCATGATGAAAAACTGTTTTTT. Translated: CASRPGQGHDEKLFF.

The chain uses TRBV11-3 and TRBJ2-5, with 12 nucleotides matching TRBD2. The CDR3 is 14 residues long. V trimming: 5 bases; J trimming: 7 bases; junction bases outside the gene matches: 5. CDR1 is SGHNT and CDR2 is YENEEA in the germline V gene. Here the CDR3 reads CASSRTSGEGTQYF. CDR3 bases: TGTGCCAGCAGCCGGACTAGCGGGGAGGGGACCCAGTACTTC.

This clone was counted a single time. V usage is TRBV10-2 and J usage is TRBJ2-4; D is undetermined. V was clipped by 6 bases and J by 0 bases, with 21 bases between them. CDR3 size: 18 residues. CDR1 is WSHSY and CDR2 is SAAADI in the germline V gene. The CDR3 loop is CASSRSDGIDLAKNIQYF. DNA of the CDR3: TGCGCCAGCAGCAGGAGTGACGGAATCGATTTAGCCAAAAACATTCAGTACTTC.

J is TRBJ2-1 and V is TRBV18, with TRBD1 as a possible D gene (6 bases). The CDR3 runs 15 residues. The V and J ends lost 6 bases and 10 bases respectively, with 22 bases between them. Germline V gene sequence: CDR1 KGHSH, CDR2 LQKENI. The CDR3 coding sequence is TGTGCCAGCTCGCCGCCGGGACACAAGAGGGGGGAGCAGTTCTTC. Translation: CASSPPGHKRGEQFF. Supplemented by reference TRBV18 and TRBJ2-1, the full variable domain reads NAGVMQNPRHLVRRRGQEARLRCSPMKGHSHVYWYRQLPEEGLKFMVYLQKENIIDESGMPKERFSAEFPKEGPSILRIQQVVRGDSAAYFCASSPPGHKRGEQFFGPGTRLTVL.

This chain connects TRBV9 to TRBJ1-3; no clear D. The V and J ends lost 3 bases and 0 bases respectively, with 13 bases between them. This CDR3 spans 16 amino acids. CDR1 and CDR2 from the germline V gene are SGDLS and YYNGEE. CDR3: CASSAYSESSGNTIYF. The CDR3 DNA reads TGTGCCAGCAGCGCCTACAGCGAAAGCTCTGGAAACACCATATATTTT. Full variable domain (outside the CDR3, taken from reference TRBV9 and TRBJ1-3): DSGVTQTPKHLITATGQRVTLRCSPRSGDLSVYWYQQSLDQGLQFLIQYYNGEERAKGNILERFSAQQFPDLHSELNLSSLELGDSALYFCASSAYSESSGNTIYFGEGSWLTVV.

The J gene is TRBJ2-1, the V gene TRBV10-3; 7 bases are a match to TRBD1. CDR1 is ENHRY and CDR2 is SYGVKD in the germline V gene. The CDR3 is 14 residues long. Losses at the gene ends were 10 bases for V and 0 bases for J; bases not matched to a gene: 6. CDR3 sequence reads: CASRGQSSYNEQFF. CDR3 nucleotide sequence: TGTGCCAGCCGGGGACAGAGCTCCTACAATGAGCAGTTCTTC.

This clone appeared a single time. V and J are TRBV9 and TRBJ2-1, with unresolved D. V was shortened by 4 bases and J by 6 bases, with 8 bases between the two germline ends. The CDR3 length is 12 residues. Germline CDR1 SGDLS, CDR2 YYNGEE. CDR3 nucleotides: TGTGCCAGCAGCCAGCCGGGCAATGAGCAGTTCTTC. Translated: CASSQPGNEQFF.

The chain carries TRBV10-2 and TRBJ1-6, with a weak D call TRBD1 (5 bases). Trimming shortened V by 8 bases and J by 6 bases, and 11 bases separated the two germline ends. The germline V gene has CDR1 WSHSY and CDR2 SAAADI. The CDR3 consists of 13 residues. The CDR3 here is CASVPGPNSPLHF. The DNA of the CDR3 is TGCGCCAGCGTACCGGGACCTAATTCACCCCTCCACTTT.

The sample holds a few counts of this clone. The gene calls are TRBV11-3 and TRBJ1-2, with unresolved D. Between the trimmed V and J ends, which lost 5 bases and 0 bases, there was a span of 13 bases. The germline V gene encodes CDR1 SGHNT and CDR2 YENEEA. The CDR3 consists of 15 residues. The CDR3, as DNA: TGTGCCAGCAGCCCAGAAGCGGTATCTAACTATGGCTACACCTTC. Residues: CASSPEAVSNYGYTF.

This clone showed up just a few times. The chain recombines TRBV11-3 with TRBJ2-5; tentatively, D is TRBD1 (7 bases). Germline loops: CDR1 SGHNT, CDR2 YENEEA. The CDR3 covers 15 residues. Deletions cut 5 bases from V and 2 bases from J, with 15 bases between. CDR3 sequence: CASSPRQGLQETQYF. The CDR3 DNA reads as TGTGCCAGCAGCCCTCGACAGGGACTTCAAGAGACCCAGTACTTC.

The chain recombines TRBV9 with TRBJ2-2; D may be TRBD2 (7 bases). V was cut by 5 bases and J by 5 bases, with 13 bases left in between. Germline CDR1 SGDLS, CDR2 YYNGEE. The CDR3 spans 14 residues. The CDR3 loop reads CASSGAGATGELFF. CDR3 nucleotides: TGTGCCAGCAGTGGCGCGGGGGCGACCGGGGAGCTGTTTTTT.

V usage is TRBV15 and J usage is TRBJ1-4; D call uncertain. CDR1 and CDR2 from the germline V gene are LNHNV and YYDKDF (reference sequence). The CDR3 loop spans 16 amino acids. The V end was cut by 1 base, the J end by 4 bases, with 13 bases between. CDR3 protein: CATSRGTAGSNEKLFF. The CDR3 DNA sequence: TGTGCCACCAGCAGAGGGACGGCTGGAAGTAATGAAAAACTGTTTTTT.

This clone is labeled as medium-sized. The chain links TRBV1 to TRBJ1-2; the table calls TRBD1, which could not be checked here. TRBV1 is a pseudogene. This CDR3 has 15 residues. The CDR3 protein is CASSQNTGGSDGYTF. CDR3 nucleotide sequence: TGCGCCAGCAGCCAAAACACAGGGGGCTCAGATGGCTACACCTTC.

This clone was counted only a few times. V usage is TRBV9 and J usage is TRBJ1-1; unclear D gene. With 4 bases removed from V and 7 bases from J, the gap between germline ends came to 20 bases. CDR3 length: 15 residues. Looked up from germline, CDR1 is SGDLS and CDR2 is YYNGEE. CDR3 in amino acids: CASSFFPERKDEAFF. CDR3 nucleotide sequence: TGTGCCAGCAGCTTTTTCCCAGAGAGAAAGGATGAAGCTTTCTTT.

This clone was counted between two and nine times. V usage is TRBV19 and J usage is TRBJ1-1; the match to TRBD1 covers 8 bases. Germline V gene data show CDR1 as LNHDA and CDR2 as SQIVND (reference sequence). With V trimmed by 4 bases and J by 0 bases, 19 bases remained unmatched. The CDR3 has 20 amino acids. The CDR3 loop is CASSRGQGAIAWALNTEAFF. CDR3 bases: TGTGCCAGTAGTAGAGGACAGGGAGCCATCGCTTGGGCCTTGAACACTGAAGCTTTCTTT.

V is TRBV19 and J is TRBJ1-5, with 8 bases that match TRBD1. Per germline, CDR1 LNHDA and CDR2 SQIVND (reference sequence). The CDR3 is made up of 15 amino acids. V trimming: 1 base; J trimming: 6 bases; junction bases outside the gene matches: 5. CDR3 in amino acids: CASSIVAGGGQPQHF. CDR3 DNA sequence: TGTGCCAGTAGTATAGTGGCAGGGGGCGGTCAGCCCCAGCATTTT.

The gene calls are TRBV6-8 and TRBJ1-5, with D unresolved. The CDR3 is 14 amino acids. V gave up 2 bases and J gave up 1 base, with 6 bases separating them. CDR1 MNHGY and CDR2 SAAAGT come from the germline V gene. The CDR3 here is CASSYPESNQPQHF. The CDR3 bases are TGTGCCAGCAGTTACCCTGAAAGCAATCAGCCCCAGCATTTT.